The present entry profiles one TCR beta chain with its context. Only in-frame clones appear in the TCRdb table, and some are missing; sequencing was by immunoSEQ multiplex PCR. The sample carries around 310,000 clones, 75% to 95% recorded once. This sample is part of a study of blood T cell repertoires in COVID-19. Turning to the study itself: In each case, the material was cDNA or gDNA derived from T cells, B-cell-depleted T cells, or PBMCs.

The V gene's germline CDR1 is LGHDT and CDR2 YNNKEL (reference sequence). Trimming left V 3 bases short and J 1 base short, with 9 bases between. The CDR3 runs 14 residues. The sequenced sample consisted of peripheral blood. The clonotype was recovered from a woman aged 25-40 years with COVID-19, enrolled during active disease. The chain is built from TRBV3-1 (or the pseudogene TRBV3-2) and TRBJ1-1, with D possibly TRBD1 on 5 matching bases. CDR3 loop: CASSQTGQNTEAFF. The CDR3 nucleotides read TGTGCCAGCAGCCAGACCGGACAGAACACTGAAGCTTTCTTT.